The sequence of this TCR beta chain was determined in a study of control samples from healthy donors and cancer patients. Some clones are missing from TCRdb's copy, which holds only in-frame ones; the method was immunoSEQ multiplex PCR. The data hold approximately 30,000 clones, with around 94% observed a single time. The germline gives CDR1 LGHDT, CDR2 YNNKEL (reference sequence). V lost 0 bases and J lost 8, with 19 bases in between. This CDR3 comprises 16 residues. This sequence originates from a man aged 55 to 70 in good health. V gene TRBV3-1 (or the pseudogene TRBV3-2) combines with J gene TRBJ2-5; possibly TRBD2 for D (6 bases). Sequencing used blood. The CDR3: CASSQEGEGRGKTQYF. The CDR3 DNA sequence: TGTGCCAGCAGCCAAGAAGGTGAAGGGCGCGGGAAAACCCAGTACTTC.